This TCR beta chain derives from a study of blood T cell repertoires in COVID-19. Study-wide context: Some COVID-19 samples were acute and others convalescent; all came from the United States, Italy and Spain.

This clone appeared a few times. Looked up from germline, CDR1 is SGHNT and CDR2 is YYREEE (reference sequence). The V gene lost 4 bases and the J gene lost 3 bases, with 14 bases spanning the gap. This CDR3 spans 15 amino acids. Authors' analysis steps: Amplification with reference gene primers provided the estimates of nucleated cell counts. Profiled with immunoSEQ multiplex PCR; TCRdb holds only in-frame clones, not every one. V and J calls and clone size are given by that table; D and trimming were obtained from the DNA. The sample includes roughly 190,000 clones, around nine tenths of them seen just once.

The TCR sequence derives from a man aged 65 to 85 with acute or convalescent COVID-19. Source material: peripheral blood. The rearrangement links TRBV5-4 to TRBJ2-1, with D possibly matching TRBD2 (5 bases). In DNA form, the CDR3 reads TGTGCCAGCAGCCCGGACGGAGGTCTCTACAATGAGCAGTTCTTC. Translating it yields CASSPDGGLYNEQFF.